The 23 T cell receptor beta chains below come from one sample, sequenced in a study of PD-1 blockade in classical Hodgkin lymphoma. Every patient experienced relapse after autologous stem cell transplantation, and brentuximab vedotin exposure varied. Assay: immunoSEQ multiplex PCR; the TCRdb copy retains only in-frame clones and omits some. The profile covers roughly 100,000 clones, with about 89% appearing a single time and 5% to 7.5% taken by the ten largest. The material sequenced was peripheral blood mononuclear cells (PBMCs), taken before the second cycle of nivolumab. All receptors come from a human donor with classical Hodgkin lymphoma.

The chain is built from TRBV7-2 and TRBJ1-5; 10 bases match TRBD1. CDR3 size: 15 residues. CDR1 and CDR2 from the germline V gene are SGHTA and FQGNSA. V was pared by 1 base and J by 7 bases, with 4 bases of the junction left unmatched. The CDR3 nucleotides read TGTGCCAGCAGCTTAGGGGGACAGGGGCACCAGCCCCAGCATTTT. As protein: CASSLGGQGHQPQHF.

The rearrangement links TRBV2 to TRBJ1-5; D gene unclear. The CDR3 has 17 amino acids. The germline V and J ends were trimmed by 9 bases and 4 bases, with 25 bases remaining between them. Germline V gene lookup returns CDR1 SNHLY and CDR2 FYNNEI. CDR3: CASAHYPTRGRNQPQHF. The CDR3, as DNA: TGTGCCAGTGCGCATTACCCGACGCGCGGACGAAATCAGCCCCAGCATTTT.

V and J are TRBV7-9 and TRBJ1-6; D unresolved. V gave up 1 base and J gave up 7 bases, with 11 bases separating them. In germline, CDR1 is SEHNR, CDR2 FQNEAQ (reference sequence). The CDR3 totals 15 residues. The CDR3 nucleotides are TGTGCCAGCAGCTTAGGGGCAGCTGACAATTCACCCCTCCACTTT. Translating gives CASSLGAADNSPLHF.

The CDR3 loop is CASSLKDRGDSYEQYF. The CDR3 nucleotides read TGCGCCAGCAGCTTGAAAGACAGGGGGGACTCCTACGAGCAGTACTTC. The rearrangement links TRBV5-1 to TRBJ2-7; 9 bases are a match to TRBD1. Germline-derived CDR1 and CDR2 are SGHRS and YFSETQ. J gave up 0 bases and V 1 base, and 5 bases lay outside the gene matches. The CDR3 length is 16 residues.

This clone has a single count. The chain employs TRBV5-1 and TRBJ1-1; D is possibly TRBD1 (6 bases). The V end lost 3 bases, the J end lost 3 bases, and 9 bases lay between the germline ends. The CDR3 sequence is 13 residues long. CDR1 is SGHRS and CDR2 is YFSETQ in the germline V gene. The CDR3 is CASSWGADTEAFF. CDR3 in DNA: TGCGCCAGCAGCTGGGGGGCGGACACTGAAGCTTTCTTT.

The chain employs TRBV19 and TRBJ1-2; the D gene is possibly TRBD1 (5 bases). The CDR3 has 15 amino acids. Trimming shortened V by 0 bases and J by 8 bases, and 16 bases separated the two germline ends. CDR1 and CDR2 from the germline V gene are LNHDA and SQIVND (reference sequence). The CDR3, as DNA: TGTGCCAGTAGTATAGACCTGCAGGGAGGATACGGCTACACCTTC. It translates to CASSIDLQGGYGYTF.

The chain has TRBV7-2 and TRBJ2-5; TRBD2 matches at 9 bases. Germline V gene lookup returns CDR1 SGHTA and CDR2 FQGNSA. CDR3 size: 16 residues. The J segment lost 4 bases and the V segment lost 1 base, leaving 7 bases of the junction unmatched. DNA of the CDR3: TGTGCCAGCAGCTTAGGAGGCGGGGGGGCCGGAGAGACCCAGTACTTC. The encoded protein is CASSLGGGGAGETQYF.

The chain links TRBV30 to TRBJ1-1, with D unclear. There are 13 residues in the CDR3. CDR1 and CDR2 from the germline V gene are GTSNPN and SVGIG (reference sequence). Trimming took off 8 bases at V and 3 bases at J, with 16 bases between the two ends. The CDR3 spells CAGSLDGDTEAFF. The CDR3, as DNA: TGTGCCGGCTCCCTCGACGGGGACACTGAAGCTTTCTTT.

The V call is TRBV6-1, the J call TRBJ1-4; perhaps TRBD1 as D (6 bases). From germline, CDR1 is MNHNS and CDR2 SASEGT. V lost 6 bases to trimming and J lost 8 bases, with 16 bases between them. This CDR3 contains 14 residues. CDR3: CASRNRVEGEKLFF. The CDR3 DNA follows: TGTGCCAGCAGAAACAGGGTAGAAGGGGAAAAACTGTTTTTT.

This clone was observed once. The gene calls are TRBV30 and TRBJ2-2, with 10 bases identical to TRBD1. V lost 6 bases, J lost 6 bases, and 7 bases stayed unmatched. CDR3 length equals 14 residues. Germline CDR1 and CDR2: GTSNPN and SVGIG (reference sequence). The CDR3 DNA reads as TGTGCCTGTTCTCCGGGACAGGGGCCCGGGGAGCTGTTTTTT. Translation gives CACSPGQGPGELFF.

The CDR3 spells CATSRVPGANTGELFF. CDR3 sequence (DNA): TGTGCCACCAGCAGAGTCCCGGGGGCTAACACCGGGGAGCTGTTTTTT. This sequence joins TRBV15 and TRBJ2-2; D could derive from TRBD1 or TRBD2 (6 bases each). The CDR3 runs to 16 residues. V was cut by 1 base and J by 2 bases, with 11 bases left in between. CDR1 and CDR2 from the germline V gene are LNHNV and YYDKDF (reference sequence).

This chain joins TRBV27 and TRBJ1-2; 8 bases are shared with TRBD1. V gave up 2 bases and J gave up 4 bases; unmatched junction bases: 6. Germline V gene data show CDR1 as MNHEY and CDR2 as SMNVEV (reference sequence). This CDR3 has 15 amino acids. CDR3 DNA: TGTGCCAGCAGTTTAGCCCTGACAGGGGCCTATGGCTACACCTTC. Its protein product is CASSLALTGAYGYTF.

The chain has TRBV2 and TRBJ1-3, with D hard to call. This CDR3 region has 12 residues. CDR1 and CDR2 (germline): SNHLY, FYNNEI. V gave up 6 bases and J gave up 3 bases, with 6 bases separating them. Written as DNA, the CDR3 is TGTGCCAGCAGAGACGATGGAAACACCATATATTTT. Its protein product is CASRDDGNTIYF.

This clone has only one observation. The chain joins TRBV28 to TRBJ2-1, with 8 bases matching TRBD1. The CDR3 length is 18 residues. V shed 3 bases and J 8 bases; nucleotides not matched to a gene: 18. From germline, CDR1 is MDHEN and CDR2 SYDVKM. DNA of the CDR3: TGTGCCAGCAGTTTCTCTACGACAGGGGTTAGTTTTGGCTATGAGCAGTTCTTC. Amino acid sequence: CASSFSTTGVSFGYEQFF.

The chain joins TRBV2 to TRBJ2-1; 13 nucleotides agree with TRBD2. With 7 bases clipped from V and 5 bases from J, the junction kept 5 bases outside the gene matches. The germline V gene has CDR1 SNHLY and CDR2 FYNNEI. CDR3 length: 15 residues. CDR3 protein: CASIGLAGAHNEQFF. The CDR3 DNA is TGTGCCAGCATCGGACTAGCGGGGGCTCACAATGAGCAGTTCTTC.

V is TRBV25-1 and J is TRBJ2-7; D unresolved. The V gene's germline CDR1 is MGHDK and CDR2 SYGVNS. V lost 1 base, J lost 0 bases, and 10 bases lay in between. This CDR3 comprises 15 residues. CDR3 loop: CASSEWRHPSYEQYF. The DNA for the CDR3 is TGTGCCAGCAGTGAATGGCGCCATCCCTCCTACGAGCAGTACTTC.

This chain joins TRBV9 and TRBJ1-4, with a possible D match to TRBD1 (6 bases). Trimming stripped 4 bases from V and 8 bases from J, with 18 bases between. In germline, CDR1 is SGDLS, CDR2 YYNGEE. CDR3 size: 15 residues. DNA for the CDR3: TGTGCCAGCAGCATTCAGGGGTCTGGGGAGGAAAAACTGTTTTTT. Translating it yields CASSIQGSGEEKLFF.

This sequence joins TRBV30 and TRBJ1-1; D perhaps matches TRBD1 (6 bases). Germline V gene data show CDR1 as GTSNPN and CDR2 as SVGIG (reference sequence). V gave up 2 bases and J gave up 6 bases, with 10 bases separating them. The CDR3 covers 12 residues. CDR3 residues: CAWSNKGAEAFF. The CDR3 DNA is TGTGCCTGGAGTAATAAGGGGGCTGAAGCTTTCTTT.

This chain joins TRBV5-4 and TRBJ1-3; unclear D gene. This CDR3 contains 15 residues. Germline-derived CDR1 and CDR2 are SGHNT and YYREEE (reference sequence). V lost 0 bases and J 2 bases, leaving 9 bases between the germline ends. The CDR3 DNA reads as TGTGCCAGCAGCTTGGATAGTAGAGCTGGAAACACCATATATTTT. This sequence encodes CASSLDSRAGNTIYF.

This clone has just one count. The gene calls are TRBV11-2 and TRBJ1-2; no definite D call. Trimming shortened V by 0 bases and J by 7 bases, and 9 bases separated the two germline ends. Germline V gene sequence: CDR1 SGHAT, CDR2 FQNNGV. The CDR3 consists of 13 residues. CDR3 loop: CASSLDRASGYTF. CDR3 coding DNA: TGTGCCAGCAGCTTAGATAGGGCGAGTGGCTACACCTTC.

V is TRBV30 and J is TRBJ1-5, with D possibly matching TRBD1 (6 bases). V dropped 5 bases and J dropped 2 bases, with 16 bases sitting between them. The CDR3 has 15 amino acids. Germline V gene sequence: CDR1 GTSNPN, CDR2 SVGIG (reference sequence). CDR3 loop: CAWAGGLVGNQPQHF. The CDR3, as DNA: TGTGCCTGGGCGGGGGGGCTTGTCGGCAATCAGCCCCAGCATTTT.

For the CDR3, the DNA is TGTGCCAGCAGCTTGGCCGGAGGCGGCTACACCTTC. This gives the protein CASSLAGGGYTF. The rearrangement uses TRBV5-6 and TRBJ1-2; unclear D gene. The V gene's germline CDR1 is SGHDT and CDR2 YYEEEE. CDR3 length equals 12 residues. The V end was cut by 0 bases, the J end by 8 bases, with 8 bases between.

CDR3 region: CASNRQGYNSPLHF. As DNA, the CDR3 is TGTGCCAGCAACAGACAGGGATATAATTCACCCCTCCACTTT. The J gene is TRBJ1-6, the V gene TRBV2, with TRBD1 matching 7 bases. The V gene's germline CDR1 is SNHLY and CDR2 FYNNEI. V was pared by 7 bases and J by 4 bases, with 4 bases of the junction left unmatched. This CDR3 contains 14 residues.